Listed below are T cell receptor beta chains from one sample, sequenced in a study of T cells in tuberculosis. The repertoire was sequenced with immunoSEQ multiplex PCR; TCRdb's copy has only in-frame clones and lacks some. The data show 85,000 to 100,000 clones, roughly 91% seen once. Sequenced input: CD1b-GMM tetramer-negative cells sorted from PBMCs. The receptors here all came from an adult woman with latent tuberculosis. Each CDR3 is given with its conserved first and last residue. The D gene is left open where the match is weak. Clone size appears in some rows only: once, few, many, or a class for an expanded clone.

TRBD2	TRBV7-6	-	TRBJ2-3	CASSLLAGGGRHPDTQYF	TGTGCCAGCAGCTTATTAGCGGGGGGCGGTCGTCATCCAGATACGCAGTATTTT
TRBD2	TRBV9	-	TRBJ2-3	CASSVGDYTDTQYF	TGTGCCAGCAGCGTAGGGGACTACACAGATACGCAGTATTTT
-	TRBV18	-	TRBJ2-2	CASSRDRTNTGELFF	TGTGCCAGCTCGCGGGACAGAACTAACACCGGGGAGCTGTTTTTT
TRBD1	TRBV28	-	TRBJ1-6	CASSLSGGVSSPLHF	TGTGCCAGCAGTTTATCAGGGGGAGTTAGTTCACCCCTCCACTTT
TRBD1	TRBV11-2	-	TRBJ1-1	CASSRVGGGLNTEAFF	TGTGCCAGCAGCCGAGTAGGGGGCGGACTGAACACTGAAGCTTTCTTT
TRBD2	TRBV5-1	-	TRBJ2-3	CASSWGLAGGRVLTDTQYF	TGCGCCAGCAGCTGGGGACTAGCGGGGGGCAGGGTCCTCACAGATACGCAGTATTTT
-	TRBV5-1	-	TRBJ2-5	CASSWGRETQETQYF	TGCGCCAGCAGCTGGGGGCGGGAGACTCAAGAGACCCAGTACTTC
-	TRBV29-1	-	TRBJ2-7	CSARDGGSYEQYF	TGCAGCGCTCGGGACGGGGGCTCCTACGAGCAGTACTTC
-	TRBV23-1	-	TRBJ2-5	CASSQSAGQETQYF	TGCGCCAGCAGTCAATCTGCAGGGCAAGAGACCCAGTACTTC
-	TRBV9	-	TRBJ1-6	CASTETSSYNSPLHF	TGTGCCAGCACCGAAACCAGCTCCTATAATTCACCCCTCCACTTT
-	TRBV30	-	TRBJ1-2	CAWQTVSYGYTF	TGTGCCTGGCAGACAGTTTCCTATGGCTACACCTTC
-	TRBV11-2	-	TRBJ2-3	CASSPGILTDTQYF	TGTGCCAGCAGCCCAGGAATTCTCACAGATACGCAGTATTTT
-	TRBV6-6	-	TRBJ1-5	CASSEGRAAGGTQHF	TGTGCCAGCAGTGAGGGTCGGGCTGCGGGGGGGACCCAGCATTTT
-	TRBV2	-	TRBJ1-5	CASKGWGVQPQHF	TGTGCCAGCAAAGGGTGGGGGGTTCAGCCCCAGCATTTT
TRBD1	TRBV19	-	TRBJ2-2	CASSLSSSRDRGTGELFF	TGTGCCAGTAGCTTATCTAGTTCCCGGGACAGGGGGACCGGGGAGCTGTTTTTT
-	TRBV12-2	-	TRBJ2-2	CASRPLAGGPGGELFF	TGTGCAAGTCGCCCTCTAGCGGGGGGGCCTGGCGGGGAGCTGTTTTTT
TRBD2	TRBV6-5	-	TRBJ2-3	CASASGGARADTQYF	TGTGCCAGCGCTAGCGGGGGGGCCAGGGCAGATACGCAGTATTTT
TRBD1	TRBV2	-	TRBJ1-5	CASQGQADQPQHF	TGTGCCAGTCAAGGACAGGCCGATCAGCCCCAGCATTTT
-	TRBV6-1	few	TRBJ1-2	CASSDPGYYGYTF	TGTGCCAGCAGTGATCCCGGGTACTATGGCTACACCTTC
TRBD1	TRBV30	-	TRBJ1-2	CAWSRDRGYGYTF	TGTGCCTGGAGTCGGGACAGGGGCTATGGCTACACCTTC
-	TRBV29-1	-	TRBJ1-4	CSVRRKDSPTTNEKLFF	TGCAGCGTTCGGCGAAAAGACAGCCCTACAACTAATGAAAAACTGTTTTTT
-	TRBV30	-	TRBJ2-7	CACKTVYSYEQYF	TGTGCCTGTAAGACAGTTTACTCCTACGAGCAGTACTTC
TRBD1	TRBV5-4	-	TRBJ2-5	CASRLTGALDWETQYF	TGTGCCAGCAGGCTCACAGGGGCCTTGGATTGGGAGACCCAGTACTTC
-	TRBV18	-	TRBJ2-2	CASSLRFGNTGELFF	TGTGCCAGCTCACTCCGGTTTGGGAACACCGGGGAGCTGTTTTTT
-	TRBV7-9	-	TRBJ1-1	CASSTRTRLNTEAFF	TGTGCCAGCAGCACCAGGACAAGGTTAAACACTGAAGCTTTCTTT
-	TRBV6-5	-	TRBJ2-2	CASSLPGSGTGELFF	TGTGCCAGCAGTTTGCCCGGGTCGGGGACCGGGGAGCTGTTTTTT
TRBD1	TRBV5-1	-	TRBJ2-5	CASSLASAQDRAETQYF	TGCGCCAGCAGCTTGGCCTCAGCACAAGACAGGGCTGAGACCCAGTACTTC
TRBD1	TRBV6-9	-	TRBJ2-7	CASNSKGQASYEQYF	TGTGCCAGCAACTCCAAGGGACAGGCCTCCTACGAGCAGTACTTC
TRBD1	TRBV6-5	-	TRBJ1-2	CASSYQGGVLGGYTF	TGTGCCAGCAGTTATCAGGGGGGCGTTTTAGGGGGCTACACCTTC
-	TRBV7-9	once	TRBJ1-1	CASSFSVNTEAFF	TGTGCCAGCAGCTTTTCAGTGAACACTGAAGCTTTCTTT
TRBD1	TRBV2	-	TRBJ2-2	CASSLIVGQATNTGELFF	TGTGCCAGCAGCCTAATAGTGGGACAGGCGACAAACACCGGGGAGCTGTTTTTT
TRBD1	TRBV6-1	-	TRBJ1-3	CASSRGTAGNTIYF	TGTGCCAGCAGTCGCGGGACAGCTGGAAACACCATATATTTT
-	TRBV5-5	-	TRBJ2-3	CASSLGWGGRTDTQYF	TGTGCCAGCAGCTTGGGTTGGGGCGGTCGCACAGATACGCAGTATTTT
TRBD1	TRBV29-1	few	TRBJ1-2	CSVDDRQGASLYGYTF	TGCAGCGTTGATGATAGACAGGGGGCGTCTTTGTATGGCTACACCTTC
TRBD2	TRBV25-1	-	TRBJ2-1	CASSDERGGLSYNEQFF	TGTGCCAGCAGTGATGAACGGGGGGGCCTCTCCTACAATGAGCAGTTCTTC
-	TRBV11-2	-	TRBJ2-2	CASSLPGELFF	TGTGCCAGCAGCTTACCGGGGGAGCTGTTTTTT
TRBD1	TRBV5-6	-	TRBJ2-3	CASSLRLTGEDTQYF	TGTGCCAGCAGCTTGCGACTAACAGGGGAAGATACGCAGTATTTT
-	TRBV5-1	-	TRBJ2-6	CASSLRDFLGANVLTF	TGCGCCAGCAGCTTGAGAGACTTTCTCGGGGCCAACGTCCTGACTTTC
-	TRBV2	-	TRBJ2-1	CASSDRFYNEQFF	TGTGCCAGCAGTGACCGGTTCTACAATGAGCAGTTCTTC
-	TRBV6-1	-	TRBJ2-7	CASSEAGGRGSYEQYF	TGTGCCAGCAGTGAAGCAGGGGGACGAGGCTCCTACGAGCAGTACTTC
-	TRBV6-5	-	TRBJ2-7	CASRGGPYEQYF	TGTGCCAGCAGAGGCGGCCCCTACGAGCAGTACTTC
TRBD2	TRBV7-9	-	TRBJ2-2	CASSLGLAGIGELFF	TGTGCCAGCAGCCTAGGACTAGCGGGTATCGGGGAGCTGTTTTTT
-	TRBV7-9	-	TRBJ2-5	CASRPGDGPQYQETQYF	TGTGCCAGCAGACCAGGGGATGGACCTCAGTACCAAGAGACCCAGTACTTC
TRBD1	TRBV7-9	-	TRBJ1-2	CASSLGTGYGYTF	TGTGCCAGCAGCTTAGGGACAGGGTATGGCTACACCTTC
-	TRBV27	-	TRBJ2-4	CASRPGVAKNIQYF	TGTGCCAGCAGACCGGGGGTGGCCAAAAACATTCAGTACTTC
TRBD2	TRBV10-3	-	TRBJ2-3	CAIKTSSSTDTQYF	TGTGCCATTAAGACTAGCTCCAGCACAGATACGCAGTATTTT
TRBD1	TRBV27	-	TRBJ2-3	CASGDRGYSTDTQYF	TGTGCCAGCGGCGACAGGGGTTATAGCACAGATACGCAGTATTTT
TRBD1	TRBV5-4	-	TRBJ1-1	CASSLGTGRGGNTEAFF	TGTGCCAGCAGCTTGGGGACAGGGAGGGGAGGGAACACTGAAGCTTTCTTT
TRBD1	TRBV27	once	TRBJ1-2	CASSQGGSYGYTF	TGTGCCAGCAGCCAAGGGGGCAGCTATGGCTACACCTTC
TRBD1	TRBV7-2	-	TRBJ1-6	CASRPTGGRPLHF	TGTGCCAGCAGACCTACAGGGGGTCGACCCCTCCACTTT
TRBD1	TRBV5-4	-	TRBJ2-7	CASSSPRAGTGGYEQYF	TGTGCCAGCAGCTCACCTAGGGCCGGGACAGGGGGCTACGAGCAGTACTTC
TRBD2	TRBV7-9	-	TRBJ2-5	CASSLLLADQETQYF	TGTGCCAGCAGCTTGTTACTAGCGGACCAAGAGACCCAGTACTTC
TRBD1	TRBV6-5	few	TRBJ1-1	CASSYGTANTEAFF	TGTGCCAGCAGTTACGGGACAGCGAACACTGAAGCTTTCTTT
TRBD2	TRBV19	-	TRBJ2-1	CASNVRGGGAYNEQFF	TGTGCCAGTAACGTGAGGGGCGGGGGGGCGTACAATGAGCAGTTCTTC
-	TRBV13	-	TRBJ2-5	CASSRSTETQYF	TGTGCCAGCAGCCGTAGTACAGAGACCCAGTACTTC
TRBD2	TRBV2	few	TRBJ2-1	CASSVPRTSGGPGVSNEQFF	TGTGCCAGCAGTGTTCCCCGGACTAGCGGGGGGCCCGGTGTGTCAAATGAGCAGTTCTTC
TRBD1	TRBV11-2	-	TRBJ2-5	CASSFLGGTQYF	TGTGCCAGCAGCTTTCTAGGGGGCACCCAGTACTTC
-	TRBV6-5	-	TRBJ1-2	CASSYGGGYTF	TGTGCCAGCAGTTACGGGGGCGGCTACACCTTC
-	TRBV21-1	-	TRBJ2-1	CASSKVRTGVNSGDEQFF	TGTGCCAGCAGCAAAGTTAGAACAGGTGTTAATAGTGGCGATGAGCAGTTCTTC
-	TRBV15	-	TRBJ1-4	CATSRDDGRLNEKLFF	TGTGCCACCAGCAGAGATGACGGGAGGCTTAATGAAAAACTGTTTTTT